Given below is one T cell receptor (beta chain) in context. Its antigen remains unidentified. The entry originates in a study of response to subunit inactivated influenza vaccine. Regarding the study as a whole: Authors proposed each seasonal influenza vaccination draws in few new T cells.

The CDR3 sequence is 15 residues long. Germline lookup yields CDR1 SGHRS and CDR2 YFSETQ. V dropped 1 base and J dropped 4 bases, with 14 bases sitting between them. MiXCR was run by TCRdb on the RT-PCR reads, yielding one entry per CDR3 protein. The table has approximately 480,000 distinct CDR3 sequences, approximately 11% seen once. The TCR sequence derives from a man in his fifties who received an inactivated influenza vaccine. Sequences were derived from PBMCs from blood, sampled 45 days after vaccination. The chain couples TRBV5-1 to TRBJ1-2, with D perhaps matching TRBD1 (6 bases). The CDR3 loop is CASSLSAGDGYGYTF. The CDR3 DNA reads TGCGCCAGCAGCTTGTCTGCAGGGGACGGCTATGGCTACACCTTC.